These T cell receptor beta chains were read from a single sample in a study of post-analysis software for immune sequencing data. MiXCR, applied by TCRdb to the PCR reads, yields one record per CDR3 protein. This table holds hundreds of thousands of distinct CDR3 sequences, less than 45% found once. What was sequenced was blood. These receptors were taken from a girl aged 5-17 years with multiple sclerosis. The CDR3 runs from the conserved cysteine through the conserved F or W. Each record gives: clone size, D gene, V gene, J gene, CDR3 DNA, CDR3 protein. The D gene is left open where the match is weak. Not all rows give a size; the values are once, few, many and, for expanded clones, a class.

>NA|TRBD2|TRBV20-1|TRBJ2-5
TGCAGTGCTACCGGGACTAGCGGTAGCGGGACCCAGTACTTC
CSATGTSGSGTQYF
>NA|TRBD1|TRBV28|TRBJ2-7
TGTGCCAGCAAGTCCGGCCAGGGGGCTTCCTACGAGCAGTACTTC
CASKSGQGASYEQYF
>few|NA|TRBV12-5|TRBJ1-2
TGTGCTAGTGGGGACCCCTCAAACAACTATGGCTACACCTTC
CASGDPSNNYGYTF
>few|TRBD1|TRBV7-9|TRBJ1-2
TGTGCCAGCAGCGGGACAGACTGGGATGGCTACACCTTC
CASSGTDWDGYTF
>few|NA|TRBV29-1|TRBJ2-7
TGCAGCATCCGACTGGGCTACGAGCAGTACTTC
CSIRLGYEQYF
>once|NA|TRBV5-1|TRBJ2-7
TGCGCCAGCAGCTTGCGTCAGGACACAGGGTCCTACGAGCAGTACTTC
CASSLRQDTGSYEQYF
>few|NA|TRBV7-9|TRBJ2-7
TGTGCCAGCAGCTTACTCCAGATCAACGAGCAGTACTTC
CASSLLQINEQYF
>NA|NA|TRBV19|TRBJ2-7
TGTGCCAGTAGTATAGGTCTGAGGACCTACGAGCAGTACTTC
CASSIGLRTYEQYF
>NA|TRBD2|TRBV5-3|TRBJ2-1
TGTGCCAGCCCAGCGGGAGGGCCCCGCACCTACAATGAGCAGTTCTTC
CASPAGGPRTYNEQFF
>NA|NA|TRBV12-3/TRBV12-4|TRBJ2-6
TGTGCCAGCAGAGGGTTCGGGGCCAACGTCCTGACTTTC
CASRGFGANVLTF
>NA|TRBD2|TRBV20-1|TRBJ2-1
TGCAGTGCTAGAGATTCTGGCGGGAGTCTCTACAATGAGCAGTTCTTC
CSARDSGGSLYNEQFF
>many|NA|TRBV10-3|TRBJ2-1
TGTGCCATCTGGCAGGGGAGCTCCTACAATGAGCAGTTCTTC
CAIWQGSSYNEQFF
>NA|NA|TRBV6-1|TRBJ2-7
TGTGCCAGCAGGATTACCCCGGAAAGCGGAGTGGGCTACGAGCAGTACTTC
CASRITPESGVGYEQYF
>NA|NA|TRBV7-9|TRBJ1-1
TGTGCCAGCAGCTTGGGCACTCGGGCTTTCATGAACACTGAAGCTTTCTTT
CASSLGTRAFMNTEAFF
>NA|TRBD2|TRBV7-2|TRBJ2-7
TGTACCAGCAGCTTAGCCGCCAGCGGGAGGACCACTACCTACGAGCAGTACTTC
CTSSLAASGRTTTYEQYF
>NA|NA|TRBV7-9|TRBJ1-1
TGTGCCAGCAGCTTAGCCTCTAGGGAAGCTTTCTTT
CASSLASREAFF
>NA|NA|TRBV6-6|TRBJ2-3
TGTGCCAGCGGGCCTTATACAGATACGCAGTATTTT
CASGPYTDTQYF
>few|TRBD2|TRBV15|TRBJ2-1
TGTGCCACCAGCCCTCGGACTAGCGGGAAGCAGTTCTTC
CATSPRTSGKQFF
>few|NA|TRBV12-5|TRBJ2-3
TGTGCTAGTGGTTTGGTCCCTAATACGCAGTATTTT
CASGLVPNTQYF